The 13 T cell receptor beta chains given below trace back to one sample, sequenced in a study of T cell repertoires in cytomegalovirus infection (dated by TCRdb to the late 2010s). The treatment or condition label on this specimen signifies: in vitro stimulation with specific CMV peptide epitopes to enrich CMV-specific T cells. These receptors lack a known antigen. Sequenced using an Illumina HiSeq 1500. TCRdb took the public reads, trimmed them with fastp at Q25, ran MiXCR for clone calling and kept in-frame beta chains. Under each unique CDR3 protein, matching rows form one entry showing the most common genes and DNA. The sample has 450,000 to 650,000 distinct CDR3 sequences on record, 35% to 50% of them singletons. The biggest ten clones account for about 48% of the sample. The sample consisted of cultured PBMCs, taken from culture after CMV antigen stimulation. Receptor source: a human donor in good health (CMV status not recorded). Some clones in this sample may be carry-over from other donors' samples.

The chain uses TRBV19 and TRBJ2-3, with 7 bases fitting TRBD1. This CDR3 has 15 amino acids. CDR1 is LNHDA, CDR2 SQIVND, per germline (reference sequence). V lost 7 bases and J lost 1; bases outside the gene matches: 8. The CDR3: CASTLSGTGTDTQYF. CDR3 coding DNA: TGTGCCAGTACTCTCTCCGGGACAGGCACAGATACGCAGTATTTT.

This clonotype was seen ten or more times. The chain couples TRBV7-6 to TRBJ1-5; tentative D call: TRBD1 (5 bases). V gave up 1 base and J gave up 4 bases, with 17 bases separating them. The CDR3 has 17 amino acids. Looked up from germline, CDR1 is SGHVS and CDR2 is FNYEAQ. The CDR3 sequence: CASSLGPPGTLNQPQHF. The CDR3 region has the DNA TGTGCCAGCAGCTTAGGCCCCCCCGGGACGCTAAATCAGCCCCAGCATTTT.

The genes are TRBV12-3 or TRBV12-4 and TRBJ1-2, with TRBD1 identical over 7 bases. J lost 7 bases, V lost 5 bases, and 10 bases had no gene match. The length of the CDR3 is 14 residues. As DNA, the CDR3 is TGTGCCAGCAGTGGGACTGACAGGGTCTCTGGCTACACCTTC. Translation gives CASSGTDRVSGYTF.

The chain joins TRBV5-6 to TRBJ1-5; perhaps TRBD1 as D (5 bases). From germline, CDR1 is SGHDT and CDR2 YYEEEE. V shed 4 bases and J shed 0 bases, with 11 bases lying between them. The CDR3 is made up of 15 amino acids. The CDR3 sequence: CASSKTEYSNQPQHF. The CDR3 nucleotides read TGTGCCAGCAGCAAGACAGAATATAGCAATCAGCCCCAGCATTTT.

V usage is TRBV27 and J usage is TRBJ2-7; possible D gene TRBD1, 6 bases. The length of the CDR3 is 15 residues. Trimming shortened V by 5 bases and J by 3 bases, and 17 bases separated the two germline ends. The germline gives CDR1 MNHEY, CDR2 SMNVEV (reference sequence). Here the CDR3 reads CASSLDRPGGYEQYF. The CDR3 region has the DNA TGTGCCAGCAGTCTCGACAGGCCAGGCGGCTACGAGCAGTACTTC.

The chain employs TRBV19 and TRBJ1-5, with a weak D call TRBD1 (6 bases). The V gene's germline CDR1 is LNHDA and CDR2 SQIVND (reference sequence). The CDR3 runs 16 residues. The ends were cut back, 7 bases at V and 4 bases at J, with 20 bases in the middle. Written as DNA, the CDR3 is TGTGCCAGTACTGGAGACAGGTATTGGGTGAATCAGCCCCAGCATTTT. Its translation is CASTGDRYWVNQPQHF.

The CDR3: CASSLYSVYEQYF. CDR3 in DNA: TGTGCCAGCAGCTTGTACAGCGTTTACGAGCAGTACTTC. The chain uses TRBV5-6 and TRBJ2-7; D unclear. V dropped 1 base and J dropped 4 bases, with 9 bases sitting between them. The CDR3 has 13 amino acids. Per the germline V gene, CDR1 is SGHDT and CDR2 is YYEEEE.

The chain has TRBV15 and TRBJ1-2; D is ambiguous. Germline loops: CDR1 LNHNV, CDR2 YYDKDF (reference sequence). Trimming took 1 base from V and 6 from J, leaving 15 bases between them. The CDR3 covers 15 residues. The CDR3 reads CATSRVEVGRDGYTF. For the CDR3, the DNA is TGTGCCACCAGCAGAGTGGAGGTGGGGAGGGATGGCTACACCTTC.

This sequence joins TRBV6-1 and TRBJ2-1; 14 bases are a match to TRBD2. Germline trimming cut 9 bases from V and 15 bases from J; bases unmatched to any gene: 7. The CDR3 is 12 residues long. Germline V gene sequence: CDR1 MNHNS, CDR2 SASEGT. The CDR3 here is CASRTSGGMGFF. CDR3 in DNA: TGTGCCAGTAGGACTAGCGGGGGGATGGGGTTCTTC.

V is TRBV12-3 or TRBV12-4 and J is TRBJ1-3; D is undetermined. Between the trimmed V and J ends, which lost 10 bases and 1 base, there was a span of 11 bases. This CDR3 contains 13 residues. The DNA of the CDR3 is TGTGCCACCCAACAAGGTTCTGGAAACACCATATATTTT. It specifies CATQQGSGNTIYF.

The chain employs TRBV2 and TRBJ1-1; 8 nucleotides match TRBD1. From germline, CDR1 is SNHLY and CDR2 FYNNEI. V dropped 5 bases and J dropped 1; count of bases not matched to a gene: 3. The length of the CDR3 is 14 residues. The CDR3 protein is CASSFGQGNTEAFF. The CDR3 DNA reads TGTGCCAGCAGTTTTGGACAGGGGAACACTGAAGCTTTCTTT.

The J gene is TRBJ1-4, the V gene TRBV7-9; a possible D gene is TRBD1 (5 bases). The germline V gene has CDR1 SEHNR and CDR2 FQNEAQ (reference sequence). The CDR3 is 19 residues long. The V end was cut by 4 bases, the J end by 0 bases, with 21 bases between. The CDR3: CASSWGRKGPSATNEKLFF. CDR3 DNA: TGTGCCAGCAGCTGGGGACGGAAAGGACCTTCTGCAACTAATGAAAAACTGTTTTTT.

The CDR3 DNA sequence: TGTGCCAGCTCACCTGTCACAGAAGTGGCTGAGCAGTTCTTC. Protein: CASSPVTEVAEQFF. The chain carries TRBV18 and TRBJ2-1; no clear D gene. Germline-derived CDR1 and CDR2 are KGHSH and LQKENI. V dropped 3 bases and J dropped 9 bases, with 15 bases sitting between them. The CDR3 runs to 14 residues.